This T cell receptor (beta chain) is drawn from a study of early T cells in non-severe SARS-CoV-2 infection. Study in general: Sequencing targeted bulk RNA from unsorted whole blood, leaving chains unpaired.

Individual cDNA molecules received unique molecular identifiers during library preparation. Each CDR3 protein is one row after TCRdb ran MiXCR on the 5' RACE reads. The profile covers approximately 56,000 distinct CDR3 sequences, with around 15% appearing a single time and roughly 3.9% taken by the ten largest. In germline, CDR1 is MDHEN, CDR2 SYDVKM. The ends lost 6 bases at V and 6 bases at J; junction bases unmatched: 5. The CDR3 spans 14 residues. Study-wide points: The VDJdb matching leaned toward anti-spike CD8 responses and overlooked private and CD4 specificities.

With regard to this clonotype: The antigen is not known.

The origin of this receptor is an adult who was a healthcare worker with PCR-confirmed SARS-CoV-2 infection or an uninfected control (not recorded which). The rearrangement uses TRBV28 and TRBJ1-6; 7 bases are a match to TRBD1. The source material was whole blood, sampled at baseline. CDR3 amino acids: CASRRQGGNSPLHF. In DNA, the CDR3 is TGTGCCAGCAGGCGACAGGGCGGTAATTCACCCCTCCACTTT.